The rows below give T cell receptor beta chains drawn from one sample of a study of glioma-infiltrating T cells. TCRdb used MiXCR to reprocess the multiplex PCR reads, holding one entry per CDR3 protein. The sample lists about 130,000 distinct CDR3 sequences; roughly a quarter were seen once. Sequencing was performed on glioma tissue, nonneoplastic brain tissue, or PBMCs (not recorded which). The receptors derive from a human donor with low-grade glioma or glioblastoma, undergoing nonglioma brain surgery, or in good health (not recorded which). The conserved cysteine and the conserved F or W are not part of the CDR3 here.

V gene | CDR3 protein
TRBV6-1 | ASSYSQGGNIQY
TRBV6-1 | ASSLRTGRTEAF
TRBV19 | ASSIGGDTEAF
TRBV7-2 | ASRTRQGRTDTQY
TRBV2 | ASSDDRGAEAF
TRBV7-2 | ASSLKGSENIQY
TRBV25-1 | ASSERDSVQPQH
TRBV28 | ASQRLGGDNEQF
TRBV27 | ASSLGQGNSPLH
TRBV4-2 | ASSQVGEYTEAS
TRBV18 | ASSPWDGMNTEAF
TRBV28 | ASGLQGRNGYT
TRBV11-3 | ASTLGGELF
TRBV11-2 | ASSGPGQGADTQY
TRBV12-3/TRBV12-4 | ASSRRAVYNFKYNEQF
TRBV25-1 | ASSVGGGHQETQY
TRBV19 | GSGLEISNIQY
TRBV2 | ASKGDLPSPRTF
TRBV4-2 | ASSQGDYNTDTQY
TRBV7-2 | ASSYGGTEAF
TRBV3-1 | ASSQGRMDEKLF
TRBV7-7 | ASSRGTGRSTGELF
TRBV4-1 | ASSRGPQETQY
TRBV7-2 | ASSSDRRGETQY
TRBV6-1 | ASRKTRSDEAF
TRBV4-1 | ASSQVFNQPQY
TRBV9 | ASSVGTGGSPLH
TRBV3-1 | ASRPKVNTEAF
TRBV29-1 | SVQHWTSYNEQF
TRBV6-2/TRBV6-3 | ASSYALPQDRDTQY
TRBV4-1 | ASSQEGTGGASGTDTQY
TRBV20-1 | SASSPLLDERGYT
TRBV2 | ASSRINEQF
TRBV3-1 | ASSQEGLAGRRQY
TRBV3-1 | ASSRDPEYYNEQF
TRBV5-5 | ASNDILSGQLF
TRBV20-1 | SARDPTSLQTQY
TRBV4-1 | ASSQDQDPNTGELF
TRBV7-9 | ASRPTGMNTEAF
TRBV5-4 | ASSFGLGNQPQH
TRBV11-2 | ATNPGQGWTEAF
TRBV28 | ASSSPSTPLGNEQF